The 26 T cell receptor beta chains presented below share a single source sample, sequenced in a study of OX40 agonist ivuxolimab in advanced cancers. Produced via immunoSEQ multiplex PCR; TCRdb's table is partial and in-frame only. The profile shows about 70,000 clones, 70% to 90% of them singletons. The sequenced sample was CD4+ or CD8+ T cells sorted from blood, obtained in a trial of the OX40 agonist ivuxolimab. These receptors originate from an adult with an advanced solid tumor such as melanoma, head and neck, liver or kidney cancer.

The chain couples TRBV5-1 to TRBJ1-3, with TRBD1 matching over 9 bases. The CDR3 runs 16 residues. The V gene end was trimmed by 5 bases and the J gene end by 0 bases; junction bases not matched to a gene: 6. Germline V gene sequence: CDR1 SGHRS, CDR2 YFSETQ. CDR3 bases: TGCGCCAGCAGGGCTGACAGGGGGGTCTCTGGAAACACCATATATTTT. It yields the protein CASRADRGVSGNTIYF.

The gene calls are TRBV29-1 and TRBJ1-2; 9 nucleotides agree with TRBD1. J lost 6 bases, V lost 6 bases, and 8 bases had no gene match. The CDR3 loop spans 13 amino acids. Germline V gene data show CDR1 as SQVTM and CDR2 as ANQGSEA. Here the CDR3 reads CSVSTGGGNGYTF. In DNA, the CDR3 is TGCAGCGTCTCGACAGGGGGAGGGAATGGCTACACCTTC.

The chain recombines TRBV5-4 with TRBJ2-3, with 14 nucleotides matching TRBD2. The germline V gene encodes CDR1 SGHNT and CDR2 YYREEE (reference sequence). The V segment lost 4 bases and the J segment 6 bases; nucleotides outside the gene matches: 7. The CDR3 runs to 16 residues. CDR3 loop: CASSMTSGGGADTQYF. CDR3 nucleotides: TGTGCCAGCAGCATGACTAGCGGGGGGGGTGCGGATACGCAGTATTTT.

This clone has only one observation. Relative to the germline gene, one junction end is altered; a read error may explain this. V gene TRBV2 combines with J gene TRBJ1-4, with D possibly being TRBD1 (5 bases). Germline-derived CDR1 and CDR2 are SNHLY and FYNNEI. The CDR3 covers 15 residues. The CDR3 loop reads CASSEGGTANEKLFF. The CDR3 DNA reads as TGTGCCAGCAGCGAAGGCGGGACCGCTAATGAAAAACTGTTTTTT.

V and J are TRBV6-6 and TRBJ1-1; possible D gene TRBD1, 6 bases. The V and J ends lost 3 bases and 0 bases respectively, with 14 bases between them. The germline CDR1 and CDR2 sequences are MNHNY and SVGAGI (reference sequence). The length of the CDR3 is 16 residues. DNA of the CDR3: TGTGCCAGCAGTTATCCCCGAGGGGGAATGAACACTGAAGCTTTCTTT. Its protein product is CASSYPRGGMNTEAFF.

V is TRBV30 and J is TRBJ1-3; D gene ambiguous. V dropped 5 bases and J dropped 3 bases, with 8 bases sitting between them. CDR3 length: 12 residues. The germline V gene has CDR1 GTSNPN and CDR2 SVGIG (reference sequence). CDR3 in DNA: TGTGCCTGGTCCGAGGATGGAAACACCATATATTTT. Translating gives CAWSEDGNTIYF.

This clone turned up a few times. V is TRBV28 and J is TRBJ2-7, with D tentatively TRBD1 or TRBD2 (6 bases each). Germline loops: CDR1 MDHEN, CDR2 SYDVKM. The germline V and J ends were trimmed by 7 bases and 4 bases, with 20 bases remaining between them. The CDR3 consists of 15 residues. CDR3 sequence reads: CASTGAGGQLYEQYF. The CDR3 DNA follows: TGTGCCAGCACCGGGGCTGGGGGGCAGCTATACGAGCAGTACTTC.

The chain has TRBV5-1 and TRBJ1-2; 10 nucleotides match TRBD1. The junction had 11 bases not matched to a gene; V was cut back by 5 bases and J by 4 bases. The germline CDR1 and CDR2 sequences are SGHRS and YFSETQ. This CDR3 spans 16 amino acids. The CDR3 sequence: CASSWTGGLSGYGYTF. CDR3 DNA: TGCGCCAGCAGTTGGACAGGGGGTCTGTCTGGCTATGGCTACACCTTC.

The chain recombines TRBV9 with TRBJ2-1, with 8 bases that match TRBD1. Germline CDR1 is SGDLS and CDR2 is YYNGEE. J gave up 6 bases and V 4 bases, and 6 bases lay outside the gene matches. The CDR3 runs 14 residues. This CDR3 is CASSMDRVSNEQFF. In DNA form, the CDR3 reads TGTGCCAGCAGCATGGACAGGGTAAGCAATGAGCAGTTCTTC. Complete variable domain (other parts from reference TRBV9 and TRBJ2-1): DSGVTQTPKHLITATGQRVTLRCSPRSGDLSVYWYQQSLDQGLQFLIQYYNGEERAKGNILERFSAQQFPDLHSELNLSSLELGDSALYFCASSMDRVSNEQFFGPGTRLTVL.

This chain uses TRBV28 with TRBJ2-1; D might be TRBD1 (5 bases). The germline gives CDR1 MDHEN, CDR2 SYDVKM. CDR3 length: 14 amino acids. V was shortened by 6 bases and J by 5 bases, with 14 bases between the two germline ends. The CDR3 coding sequence is TGTGCCAGCAGAAGGGGCGGCCTAAACAATGAGCAGTTCTTC. Translating it yields CASRRGGLNNEQFF.

In this sample, this clone turned up once. The rearrangement joins TRBV7-2 to TRBJ2-5; 8 positions match TRBD1. With V trimmed by 4 bases and J by 5 bases, 9 bases remained unmatched. Germline V gene data show CDR1 as SGHTA and CDR2 as FQGNSA. The CDR3 totals 15 residues. As DNA, the CDR3 is TGTGCCAGCAGCTCGCACTCAGGGGGCGCGGAGACCCAGTACTTC. Translated, it gives CASSSHSGGAETQYF.

The genes are TRBV7-9 and TRBJ2-2; D not certain. This CDR3 region has 14 residues. Trimming took 5 bases from V and 5 from J, leaving 12 bases between them. Germline V gene sequence: CDR1 SEHNR, CDR2 FQNEAQ (reference sequence). CDR3: CASSPLPKTGELFF. The CDR3 DNA sequence: TGTGCCAGCAGCCCCCTGCCTAAAACCGGGGAGCTGTTTTTT.

The genes are TRBV6-1 and TRBJ1-6; D is uncertain. In germline, CDR1 is MNHNS, CDR2 SASEGT. This CDR3 comprises 15 residues. Trimming removed 6 bases at V and 2 bases at J, with 11 bases between. The CDR3 reads CASRDQKPYNSPLHF. Here the CDR3 DNA reads TGTGCCAGCAGGGACCAGAAGCCCTATAATTCACCCCTCCACTTT.

About this clone: Other DNA sequences in the same sample also yield this CDR3. The genes are TRBV7-2 and TRBJ2-7; 8 nucleotides match TRBD2. Per germline, CDR1 SGHTA and CDR2 FQGNSA. V trimming: 6 bases; J trimming: 6 bases; junction bases outside the gene matches: 13. The CDR3 sequence is 15 residues long. The CDR3 nucleotides are TGTGCCAGCAGAACGGAGCGGGGGAACTCTGCCGAGCAGTACTTC. Residues: CASRTERGNSAEQYF.

V usage is TRBV19 and J usage is TRBJ2-7; no firm D call. CDR1 and CDR2 (germline): LNHDA, SQIVND (reference sequence). Trimming removed 5 bases from V and 4 bases from J, with 9 bases in between. CDR3 length: 12 residues. The chain's CDR3 is CASSFVGYEQYF. DNA of the CDR3: TGTGCCAGTAGTTTCGTAGGGTACGAGCAGTACTTC.

CDR3 in amino acids: CASSEAGYWNTEAFF. The CDR3 DNA sequence: TGTGCCAGCAGTGAGGCGGGTTATTGGAACACTGAAGCTTTCTTT. The chain carries TRBV2 and TRBJ1-1; D is unresolved. This CDR3 has 15 residues. V shed 3 bases and J shed 1 base, with 12 bases lying between them. Germline V CDR1 and CDR2: SNHLY, FYNNEI.

The chain combines TRBV5-1 with TRBJ2-2; the D call may be TRBD1 or TRBD2 (5 bases each). The CDR3 consists of 16 residues. Trimming stripped 0 bases from V and 6 bases from J, with 15 bases between. Germline V lookup: CDR1 SGHRS, CDR2 YFSETQ. The CDR3 region is CASSLAMGVLAGELFF. The CDR3 nucleotides read TGCGCCAGCAGCTTGGCCATGGGGGTATTGGCCGGGGAGCTGTTTTTT.

The V and J genes are TRBV27 and TRBJ1-1; a weak D match, TRBD1 (5 bases). CDR3 length: 15 amino acids. Germline lookup yields CDR1 MNHEY and CDR2 SMNVEV (reference sequence). The ends were cut back, 8 bases at V and 2 bases at J, with 18 bases in the middle. CDR3 DNA sequence: TGTGCCAGCGGACCCTCGACAGCTTCAAACACTGAAGCTTTCTTT. It is translated as CASGPSTASNTEAFF.

The chain combines TRBV5-4 with TRBJ2-3, with D perhaps matching TRBD1 (6 bases). V gave up 4 bases and J gave up 2 bases, with 14 bases separating them. The CDR3 contains 15 residues. Germline V CDR1 and CDR2: SGHNT, YYREEE (reference sequence). The CDR3: CASSPGTSSTDTQYF. DNA of the CDR3: TGTGCCAGCAGCCCCGGGACATCCTCCACAGATACGCAGTATTTT.

This chain links TRBV7-9 with TRBJ2-7, with TRBD2 matching over 8 bases. The CDR3 sequence is 14 residues long. The germline CDR1 and CDR2 sequences are SEHNR and FQNEAQ (reference sequence). The ends lost 1 base at V and 7 bases at J; junction bases unmatched: 6. The CDR3 loop is CASSLGSGVWEQYF. CDR3 nucleotide sequence: TGTGCCAGCAGCTTAGGTAGCGGGGTTTGGGAGCAGTACTTC.

The rearrangement links TRBV28 to TRBJ1-4, with D maybe TRBD1 (5 bases). The CDR3 spans 12 residues. CDR1 and CDR2 (germline): MDHEN, SYDVKM. The ends were cut back, 5 bases at V and 7 bases at J, with 8 bases in the middle. This CDR3 is CASSVTGEKLFF. The DNA of the CDR3 is TGTGCCAGCAGTGTTACAGGTGAAAAACTGTTTTTT.

The chain combines TRBV4-1 with TRBJ2-3, with TRBD2 matching over 7 bases. This CDR3 contains 19 residues. Germline loops: CDR1 MGHRA, CDR2 YSYEKL. V lost 1 base to trimming and J lost 6 bases; unmatched junction nucleotides: 19. CDR3 coding DNA: TGCGCCAGCAGCCAAGCCATATCCCTAGCGGCTACTTGGGTCGATACGCAGTATTTT. Translating gives CASSQAISLAATWVDTQYF.

V is TRBV30 and J is TRBJ1-1, with unresolved D. The length of the CDR3 is 14 residues. The germline V gene has CDR1 GTSNPN and CDR2 SVGIG (reference sequence). V was cut by 3 bases and J by 4 bases, with 15 bases left in between. The DNA for the CDR3 is TGTGCCTGGAGGTCTTGGAGTATTGGCACTGAAGCTTTCTTT. The encoded protein is CAWRSWSIGTEAFF.

V is TRBV7-8 and J is TRBJ1-4; 7 bases line up with TRBD1. The junction had 8 bases not matched to a gene; V was cut back by 2 bases and J by 8 bases. Germline V CDR1 and CDR2: SGHVS, FQNEAQ. The length of the CDR3 is 15 residues. This CDR3 reads CASSLSDRAGEKLFF. The CDR3 DNA follows: TGTGCCAGCAGCTTATCCGACAGGGCGGGGGAAAAACTGTTTTTT. The full variable domain, completed using reference TRBV7-8 and TRBJ1-4, is GAGVSQSPRYKVAKRGQDVALRCDPISGHVSLFWYQQALGQGPEFLTYFQNEAQLDKSGLPSDRFFAERPEGSVSTLKIQRTQQEDSAVYLCASSLSDRAGEKLFFGSGTQLSVL.

V usage is TRBV6-5 and J usage is TRBJ2-2; D not certain. Germline assignment: CDR1 MNHEY and CDR2 SVGAGI. The CDR3 consists of 14 residues. Deletions cut 6 bases from V and 5 bases from J, with 13 bases between. The CDR3, as DNA: TGTGCCAGCAGGCCGGAGAGCGAGACCGGGGAGCTGTTTTTT. It yields the protein CASRPESETGELFF.

The J gene is TRBJ2-7, the V gene TRBV28; D is possibly TRBD1 or TRBD2 (5 bases each). Trimming removed 10 bases at V and 2 bases at J, with 15 bases between. The length of the CDR3 is 13 residues. CDR1 MDHEN and CDR2 SYDVKM come from the germline V gene. In DNA, the CDR3 is TGTGCCACCGCCTGGGGGACCCCCTACGAGCAGTACTTC. Encoded protein: CATAWGTPYEQYF.